This T cell receptor beta chain was captured in a study of cytomegalovirus exposure and HLA in healthy donors. The wider study: The roughly 670 first-cohort repertoires shared a platform with the 130 or so validation repertoires, as reported in a later analysis.

The junction had 4 bases not matched to a gene; V was cut back by 2 bases and J by 2 bases. Per germline, CDR1 MNHNS and CDR2 SASEGT. There are 15 residues in the CDR3. Comment on this clone: Antigen: not known.

The table came from immunoSEQ multiplex PCR; TCRdb's copy has only in-frame clones and leaves some out. The sample has about 170,000 clones, around 88% seen once; the top ten hold around 2.4%. Study-wide findings and caveats: Associated with cytomegalovirus, according to the listing, were 150 to 200 TCR beta chains.

The chain uses TRBV6-1 and TRBJ1-2, with TRBD1 identical over 8 bases. This clonotype originated in a young woman in good health and CMV-seronegative. The specimen was PBMCs. As DNA, the CDR3 is TGTGCCAGCAGTGAACACCGGGACAGGAACTATGGCTACACCTTC. Its protein product is CASSEHRDRNYGYTF.